The source of this T cell receptor beta chain is a study of beta chain features in type 1 diabetes. With 4 bases removed from V and 7 bases from J, the gap between germline ends came to 16 bases. CDR1 is MNHEY and CDR2 is SMNVEV in the germline V gene (reference sequence). CDR3 length equals 15 residues. This clone was observed a handful of times. Its target is unknown. Study-wide findings and caveats: The naive, central memory and Treg TCRB repertoires showed an apparent similarity that was greater among patients than among healthy donors. In all four CD4+ subsets, TCRB CDR3 length was significantly, moderately reduced in type 1 diabetes.

The investigators reverse transcribed all of the isolated RNA, so they sequenced expressed TCRB transcripts. Produced via immunoSEQ multiplex PCR; TCRdb's table is partial and in-frame only. The profile shows more than 300,000 clones, 9.6% of them singletons. Input material: central memory CD4+ T cells from blood. J is TRBJ1-4 and V is TRBV27; D gene uncertain. The TCR comes from a man younger than 45 with type 1 diabetes. The CDR3 sequence: CASSSGPGASEKLFF. In DNA, the CDR3 is TGTGCCAGCAGTTCCGGACCGGGAGCGAGTGAAAAACTGTTTTTT.